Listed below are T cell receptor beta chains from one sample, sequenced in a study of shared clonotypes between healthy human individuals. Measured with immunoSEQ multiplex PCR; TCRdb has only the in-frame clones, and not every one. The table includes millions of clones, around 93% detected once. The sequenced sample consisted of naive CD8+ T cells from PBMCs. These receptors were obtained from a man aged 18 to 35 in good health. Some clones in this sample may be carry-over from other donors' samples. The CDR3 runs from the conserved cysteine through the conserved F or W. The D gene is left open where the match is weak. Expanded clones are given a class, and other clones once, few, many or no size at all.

CDR3aa: CASSPTGTGGPGANVLTF
CDR3nt: TGTGCCAGCAGCCCCACCGGGACAGGGGGCCCTGGGGCCAACGTCCTGACTTTC
v_gene: TRBV27
len: 18
j_gene: TRBJ2-6
abundance: -
d_gene: TRBD1

CDR3aa: CASSFWDLGESTDTQYF
CDR3nt: TGTGCCAGCAGTTTCTGGGACCTCGGAGAGAGCACAGATACGCAGTATTTT
v_gene: TRBV28
len: 17
j_gene: TRBJ2-3
abundance: once
d_gene: -

CDR3aa: CASSLSPRTGNTGELFF
CDR3nt: TGTGCCAGCAGTTTATCGCCTCGGACAGGGAACACCGGGGAGCTGTTTTTT
v_gene: TRBV27
len: 17
j_gene: TRBJ2-2
abundance: -
d_gene: TRBD1

CDR3aa: CASSSSNHAGEQYF
CDR3nt: TGTGCCAGCAGCTCGTCCAATCATGCAGGCGAGCAGTACTTC
v_gene: TRBV5-6
len: 14
j_gene: TRBJ2-7
abundance: -
d_gene: -

CDR3aa: CASSSTAPPSGENTGELFF
CDR3nt: TGTGCCAGCAGCTCTACAGCTCCACCTAGCGGGGAGAACACCGGGGAGCTGTTTTTT
v_gene: TRBV7-9
len: 19
j_gene: TRBJ2-2
abundance: -
d_gene: TRBD2

CDR3aa: CASSSIRGLFFYEQYF
CDR3nt: TGTGCCAGCAGTTCGATCAGAGGCCTCTTTTTTTACGAGCAGTACTTC
v_gene: TRBV28
len: 16
j_gene: TRBJ2-7
abundance: -
d_gene: -

CDR3aa: CASSPERTGELFF
CDR3nt: TGTGCCAGCAGCCCGGAGAGGACCGGGGAGCTGTTTTTT
v_gene: TRBV7-2
len: 13
j_gene: TRBJ2-2
abundance: -
d_gene: -

CDR3aa: CASSLGPFGEQYF
CDR3nt: TGTGCCAGCAGCTTAGGACCATTCGGCGAGCAGTACTTC
v_gene: TRBV7-9
len: 13
j_gene: TRBJ2-7
abundance: -
d_gene: -

CDR3aa: CASSPRVAGETGELFF
CDR3nt: TGTGCCAGCAGCCCTCGGGTAGCGGGAGAAACCGGGGAGCTGTTTTTT
v_gene: TRBV7-8
len: 16
j_gene: TRBJ2-2
abundance: -
d_gene: TRBD2

CDR3aa: CASSSGGTAGGDTQYF
CDR3nt: TGTGCCAGCAGTAGTGGAGGGACAGCTGGTGGAGATACGCAGTATTTT
v_gene: TRBV25-1
len: 16
j_gene: TRBJ2-3
abundance: -
d_gene: -

CDR3aa: CSVEELPSTYEQYF
CDR3nt: TGCAGCGTTGAAGAACTCCCAAGTACCTACGAGCAGTACTTC
v_gene: TRBV29-1
len: 14
j_gene: TRBJ2-7
abundance: -
d_gene: -

CDR3aa: CASSGTSFGYEQYF
CDR3nt: TGTGCCAGTAGTGGGACTAGCTTTGGTTACGAGCAGTACTTC
v_gene: TRBV19
len: 14
j_gene: TRBJ2-7
abundance: once
d_gene: TRBD2

CDR3aa: CASSSRQGARNEQFF
CDR3nt: TGTGCCAGCAGCTCAAGACAGGGGGCTAGGAATGAGCAGTTCTTC
v_gene: TRBV7-9
len: 15
j_gene: TRBJ2-1
abundance: -
d_gene: TRBD1

CDR3aa: CASSYRTGGGKLFF
CDR3nt: TGTGCCAGCAGTTACCGGACAGGGGGCGGAAAACTGTTTTTT
v_gene: TRBV6-5
len: 14
j_gene: TRBJ1-4
abundance: -
d_gene: TRBD1

CDR3aa: CASSLAASIESYEQYF
CDR3nt: TGCGCCAGCAGCTTGGCCGCCAGCATAGAATCCTACGAGCAGTACTTC
v_gene: TRBV5-1
len: 16
j_gene: TRBJ2-7
abundance: -
d_gene: -

CDR3aa: CASGLLANYNEQFF
CDR3nt: TGTGCCAGTGGGCTACTAGCGAACTACAATGAGCAGTTCTTC
v_gene: TRBV27
len: 14
j_gene: TRBJ2-1
abundance: -
d_gene: TRBD2

CDR3aa: CASNIFGQGNEKLFF
CDR3nt: TGTGCCAGCAACATTTTCGGACAGGGGAATGAAAAACTGTTTTTT
v_gene: TRBV28
len: 15
j_gene: TRBJ1-4
abundance: once
d_gene: TRBD1

CDR3aa: CASSDPHRSGEQNTGELFF
CDR3nt: TGTGCCAGCAGCGACCCCCACCGTTCGGGAGAGCAGAACACCGGGGAGCTGTTTTTT
v_gene: TRBV9
len: 19
j_gene: TRBJ2-2
abundance: -
d_gene: -

CDR3aa: CASSGGGVSGNTIYF
CDR3nt: TGTGCCAGCAGCGGGGGAGGGGTCTCTGGAAACACCATATATTTT
v_gene: TRBV7-7
len: 15
j_gene: TRBJ1-3
abundance: -
d_gene: -

CDR3aa: CASSLGTLQETQYF
CDR3nt: TGTGCCAGCAGTCTCGGGACGCTTCAAGAGACCCAGTACTTC
v_gene: TRBV6-1
len: 14
j_gene: TRBJ2-5
abundance: once
d_gene: -

CDR3aa: CASSFVGGYTEAFF
CDR3nt: TGTGCCAGCAGTTTTGTCGGGGGATACACTGAAGCTTTCTTT
v_gene: TRBV27
len: 14
j_gene: TRBJ1-1
abundance: -
d_gene: -

CDR3aa: CAISESYGTDTQYF
CDR3nt: TGTGCCATCAGTGAGTCGTATGGCACAGATACGCAGTATTTT
v_gene: TRBV10-3
len: 14
j_gene: TRBJ2-3
abundance: -
d_gene: -

CDR3aa: CATPGQNNYGYTF
CDR3nt: TGTGCCACCCCGGGACAGAATAACTATGGCTACACCTTC
v_gene: TRBV28
len: 13
j_gene: TRBJ1-2
abundance: -
d_gene: TRBD1

CDR3aa: CAWSVRWGATLGVTEAFF
CDR3nt: TGTGCCTGGAGTGTAAGGTGGGGGGCCACACTCGGGGTCACTGAAGCTTTCTTT
v_gene: TRBV30
len: 18
j_gene: TRBJ1-1
abundance: few
d_gene: -

CDR3aa: CASSLLQGLYTEAFF
CDR3nt: TGCGCCAGCAGCTTACTACAGGGTCTGTACACTGAAGCTTTCTTT
v_gene: TRBV5-1
len: 15
j_gene: TRBJ1-1
abundance: -
d_gene: -

CDR3aa: CASSQGPGGSYEQYF
CDR3nt: TGCGCCAGCAGCCAAGGACCGGGAGGGTCCTACGAGCAGTACTTC
v_gene: TRBV4-1
len: 15
j_gene: TRBJ2-7
abundance: -
d_gene: TRBD2

CDR3aa: CASSPNRGLNTEAFF
CDR3nt: TGTGCCAGCAGTCCCAACCGGGGCTTGAACACTGAAGCTTTCTTT
v_gene: TRBV27
len: 15
j_gene: TRBJ1-1
abundance: few
d_gene: -

CDR3aa: CASSFQGNQPQHF
CDR3nt: TGTGCCAGCAGCTTCCAGGGCAATCAGCCCCAGCATTTT
v_gene: TRBV11-3
len: 13
j_gene: TRBJ1-5
abundance: -
d_gene: -

CDR3aa: CASSEAQGARYTF
CDR3nt: TGTGCCAGCAGTGAAGCCCAGGGGGCCCGCTACACCTTC
v_gene: TRBV2
len: 13
j_gene: TRBJ1-2
abundance: few
d_gene: TRBD1

CDR3aa: CASSSLGTGETQYF
CDR3nt: TGCGCCAGCAGCTCCCTAGGCACAGGGGAAACGCAGTATTTT
v_gene: TRBV4-3
len: 14
j_gene: TRBJ2-3
abundance: -
d_gene: TRBD1

CDR3aa: CASSSTDRFYGYTF
CDR3nt: TGTGCCAGCAGTTCTACGGACAGATTCTATGGCTACACCTTC
v_gene: TRBV6-5
len: 14
j_gene: TRBJ1-2
abundance: once
d_gene: -

CDR3aa: CASSPWTDLQETQYF
CDR3nt: TGTGCCAGCAGCCCATGGACAGATTTACAAGAGACCCAGTACTTC
v_gene: TRBV9
len: 15
j_gene: TRBJ2-5
abundance: -
d_gene: -

CDR3aa: CASSPTPGARDYGYTF
CDR3nt: TGTGCCAGCAGTCCAACCCCAGGGGCCAGGGACTATGGCTACACCTTC
v_gene: TRBV28
len: 16
j_gene: TRBJ1-2
abundance: -
d_gene: -

CDR3aa: CASSDRAGGVYEQYF
CDR3nt: TGCGCCAGCAGTGATCGGGCGGGAGGGGTCTACGAGCAGTACTTC
v_gene: TRBV10-1
len: 15
j_gene: TRBJ2-7
abundance: -
d_gene: TRBD2

CDR3aa: CASSESVGYEQYF
CDR3nt: TGTGCCAGCAGCGAATCCGTGGGGTACGAGCAGTACTTC
v_gene: TRBV7-3
len: 13
j_gene: TRBJ2-7
abundance: -
d_gene: -

CDR3aa: CASSPPDYGYTF
CDR3nt: TGTGCCAGCAGCCCCCCGGACTATGGCTACACCTTC
v_gene: TRBV9
len: 12
j_gene: TRBJ1-2
abundance: -
d_gene: -

CDR3aa: CASSSTGGGYEQYF
CDR3nt: TGTGCCAGCAGCTCGACAGGGGGCGGGTACGAGCAGTACTTC
v_gene: TRBV6-5
len: 14
j_gene: TRBJ2-7
abundance: -
d_gene: TRBD1

CDR3aa: CASSFLGAQARGDTGELFF
CDR3nt: TGTGCCAGCAGCTTTTTAGGTGCTCAGGCGCGAGGGGACACCGGGGAGCTGTTTTTT
v_gene: TRBV7-9
len: 19
j_gene: TRBJ2-2
abundance: -
d_gene: -

CDR3aa: CASSPWTGGFATNEKLFF
CDR3nt: TGTGCCAGCAGCCCCTGGACAGGGGGTTTTGCAACTAATGAAAAACTGTTTTTT
v_gene: TRBV7-9
len: 18
j_gene: TRBJ1-4
abundance: -
d_gene: TRBD1

CDR3aa: CASSPRGERFGEQFF
CDR3nt: TGTGCCAGTAGTCCCCGCGGGGAGCGGTTTGGCGAGCAGTTCTTC
v_gene: TRBV19
len: 15
j_gene: TRBJ2-1
abundance: -
d_gene: -

CDR3aa: CASSPRDTVLSEAFF
CDR3nt: TGTGCCAGCAGCCCCCGGGACACCGTCCTTAGTGAAGCTTTCTTT
v_gene: TRBV7-9
len: 15
j_gene: TRBJ1-1
abundance: -
d_gene: -

CDR3aa: CASSLVAGTSLEETQYF
CDR3nt: TGCGCCAGCAGCTTGGTAGCGGGTACCTCCCTCGAAGAGACCCAGTACTTC
v_gene: TRBV5-1
len: 17
j_gene: TRBJ2-5
abundance: -
d_gene: TRBD2

CDR3aa: CASSLSSGYNEQFF
CDR3nt: TGTGCCAGCAGCTTATCTAGCGGCTACAATGAGCAGTTCTTC
v_gene: TRBV11-2
len: 14
j_gene: TRBJ2-1
abundance: -
d_gene: TRBD2

CDR3aa: CASSWGAPEAFF
CDR3nt: TGTGCCAGCAGCTGGGGGGCACCTGAAGCTTTCTTT
v_gene: TRBV5-4
len: 12
j_gene: TRBJ1-1
abundance: once
d_gene: -

CDR3aa: CASSPARDTEAFF
CDR3nt: TGTGCCAGCAGCCCGGCAAGGGACACTGAAGCTTTCTTT
v_gene: TRBV7-6
len: 13
j_gene: TRBJ1-1
abundance: -
d_gene: -

CDR3aa: CASSRLGVPYEQYF
CDR3nt: TGTGCCAGCAGCCGCTTGGGAGTCCCCTACGAGCAGTACTTC
v_gene: TRBV5-6
len: 14
j_gene: TRBJ2-7
abundance: -
d_gene: -

CDR3aa: CAWSGLGHNEQFF
CDR3nt: TGTGCCTGGAGCGGGTTGGGTCACAATGAGCAGTTCTTC
v_gene: TRBV30
len: 13
j_gene: TRBJ2-1
abundance: -
d_gene: -

CDR3aa: CASSPISGANVLTF
CDR3nt: TGCGCCAGCAGCCCCATCTCTGGGGCCAACGTCCTGACTTTC
v_gene: TRBV4-3
len: 14
j_gene: TRBJ2-6
abundance: -
d_gene: -

CDR3aa: CASSSGGGELFF
CDR3nt: TGTGCCAGTAGTTCGGGAGGCGGGGAGCTGTTTTTT
v_gene: TRBV19
len: 12
j_gene: TRBJ2-2
abundance: -
d_gene: TRBD2

CDR3aa: CASSPRRDEQFF
CDR3nt: TGTGCCAGCAGCCCTCGGCGCGATGAGCAGTTCTTC
v_gene: TRBV7-8
len: 12
j_gene: TRBJ2-1
abundance: -
d_gene: -

CDR3aa: CASSFWGTLPTNYGYTF
CDR3nt: TGTGCCAGCAGCTTTTGGGGGACTCTCCCGACGAACTATGGCTACACCTTC
v_gene: TRBV5-8
len: 17
j_gene: TRBJ1-2
abundance: -
d_gene: -